The T cell receptor (beta chain) described here comes from a study of T cell responses to AZD1222 COVID-19 vaccine. Whole-study results and caveats: Clonal diversity was possibly underestimated, and the donors were mostly white British, with more females.

Per germline, CDR1 SGHTA and CDR2 FQGNSA. This CDR3 has 13 residues. V was pared by 5 bases and J by 2 bases, with 9 bases between. Turning to this clone: Its antigen is unidentified.

Generated by immunoSEQ multiplex PCR, the TCRdb table keeps only in-frame clones and is missing some. The profile shows about 97,000 clones, approximately 81% of them singletons. V is TRBV7-2 and J is TRBJ1-2; no definite D call. Sample: peripheral blood, taken on day 0 of AZD1222 vaccination. This receptor was taken from an adult in good health. The chain's CDR3 is CASSVSTNYGYTF. The DNA for the CDR3 is TGTGCCAGCAGCGTCAGTACCAACTATGGCTACACCTTC.